The text below deals with one TCR beta chain. The CDR3 consists of 16 residues. The germline V gene encodes CDR1 MNHEY and CDR2 SVGEGT. The V gene lost 5 bases and the J gene lost 0 bases, with 17 bases spanning the gap. Assay used: immunoSEQ multiplex PCR; TCRdb lists only in-frame clones, some missing. The sample lists about 100,000 clones, about 88% occurring once. The sample is drawn from a study of control samples from healthy donors and cancer patients. The TCR comes from a woman aged 45-60 years in good health. This chain joins TRBV6-2 or TRBV6-3 and TRBJ2-7, with TRBD2 as a possible D gene (5 bases). Sequencing was performed on blood. CDR3 nucleotides: TGTGCCAGCAGTCCCAAATCGTGGGAGATCTCCTACGAGCAGTACTTC. Protein product: CASSPKSWEISYEQYF.